A single sample gave rise to the 17 T cell receptor beta chains below, sequenced in a study of shared clonotypes between healthy human individuals. The protocol was immunoSEQ multiplex PCR, while the TCRdb copy is restricted to in-frame clones and leaves out a portion. The sample gives fewer than 2.5 million clones, roughly 93% of which show up once; roughly 0.39% is in the top ten. Sequencing input: naive CD4+ T cells from PBMCs. The subset denotes: CD45RA+ positively selected. These receptors came from a man younger than 30 in good health. Some clones in this sample may be carry-over from other donors' samples.

Turning to this clone: The same CDR3 arises from other DNA sequences in this sample as well. This chain links TRBV2 with TRBJ2-1; D remains ambiguous. The germline V and J ends were trimmed by 6 bases and 7 bases, with 7 bases remaining between them. The germline V gene has CDR1 SNHLY and CDR2 FYNNEI. The CDR3 consists of 11 residues. CDR3 sequence (DNA): TGTGCCAGCAGGGAATTGAATGAGCAGTTCTTC. This translates into CASRELNEQFF.

The J gene is TRBJ1-2, the V gene TRBV18; the D gene is possibly TRBD1 (6 bases). The CDR3 length is 18 residues. Germline CDR1 and CDR2: KGHSH and LQKENI. The germline V and J ends were trimmed by 6 bases and 0 bases, with 23 bases remaining between them. The CDR3 bases are TGTGCCAGCTCCGTGCTAGCTACGAACAGGGCCTCTAACTATGGCTACACCTTC. It specifies CASSVLATNRASNYGYTF.

This sequence joins TRBV7-9 and TRBJ1-2, with TRBD1 matching 7 bases. CDR1 and CDR2 from the germline V gene are SEHNR and FQNEAQ (reference sequence). The CDR3 contains 16 residues. V lost 3 bases and J lost 0; bases outside the gene matches: 7. CDR3 sequence: CASSLGDSRSNYGYTF. In DNA, the CDR3 is TGTGCCAGCAGCTTGGGGGACAGTCGATCTAACTATGGCTACACCTTC.

The chain couples TRBV5-4 to TRBJ2-4; perhaps D is TRBD1 or TRBD2 (5 bases each). Looked up from germline, CDR1 is SGHNT and CDR2 is YYREEE (reference sequence). Trimming took 4 bases from V and 4 from J, leaving 15 bases between them. The CDR3 has 15 amino acids. CDR3 DNA sequence: TGTGCCAGCAGCAGCCCTACGGGGCAGAAAAACATTCAGTACTTC. This gives the protein CASSSPTGQKNIQYF.

The chain uses TRBV5-4 and TRBJ1-1, with D tentatively TRBD1 (6 bases). Germline assignment: CDR1 SGHNT and CDR2 YYREEE (reference sequence). The CDR3 spans 16 residues. Trimming left V 4 bases short and J 3 bases short, with 19 bases between. The CDR3 nucleotides read TGTGCCAGCAGCCCCAATGGGGGGCGAGAGGACACTGAAGCTTTCTTT. This sequence encodes CASSPNGGREDTEAFF.

This sequence joins TRBV29-1 and TRBJ2-3; 13 bases match TRBD2. This CDR3 has 14 residues. The germline CDR1 and CDR2 sequences are SQVTM and ANQGSEA. The V segment lost 6 bases and the J segment 7 bases; nucleotides outside the gene matches: 7. CDR3 residues: CSVAGTSGMNTQYF. The CDR3 DNA sequence: TGCAGCGTCGCCGGGACTAGCGGGATGAATACGCAGTATTTT.

The chain is built from TRBV9 and TRBJ2-7; 10 bases match TRBD1. Germline V gives CDR1 SGDLS, CDR2 YYNGEE. The CDR3 extends over 14 amino acids. The J segment lost 6 bases and the V segment lost 4 bases, leaving 7 bases of the junction unmatched. The CDR3 is CASSTWTGGSEQYF. The DNA of the CDR3 is TGTGCCAGCAGCACATGGACAGGGGGAAGCGAGCAGTACTTC.

V usage is TRBV2 and J usage is TRBJ2-7, with 7 bases aligning to TRBD1. CDR1 and CDR2 (germline): SNHLY, FYNNEI. The V segment lost 6 bases and the J segment 3 bases; nucleotides outside the gene matches: 5. This CDR3 contains 13 residues. This CDR3 is CASRYRGYYEQYF. In nucleotides, the CDR3 is TGTGCCAGCAGGTACAGGGGCTACTACGAGCAGTACTTC.

Comments on this clone: Other DNA sequences in the same sample also yield this CDR3. This chain connects TRBV7-2 to TRBJ2-1; 14 bases match TRBD2. The CDR3 length is 15 residues. Germline CDR1 and CDR2: SGHTA and FQGNSA. With 5 bases clipped from V and 7 bases from J, the junction kept 4 bases outside the gene matches. The chain's CDR3 is CASSPGTSGSNEQFF. DNA for the CDR3: TGTGCCAGCAGCCCCGGGACTAGCGGGAGTAATGAGCAGTTCTTC.

This clone is a singleton in its sample. The CDR3 is CASSPRVAGGYEQYF. CDR3 nucleotide sequence: TGTGCCAGCTCACCACGAGTAGCGGGAGGATACGAGCAGTACTTC. The chain uses TRBV18 and TRBJ2-7; TRBD2 agrees at 10 bases. Germline lookup yields CDR1 KGHSH and CDR2 LQKENI. V trimming: 1 base; J trimming: 4 bases; junction bases outside the gene matches: 4. The CDR3 length is 15 residues.

The chain has TRBV28 and TRBJ2-5; 12 bases are shared with TRBD2. Germline V gives CDR1 MDHEN, CDR2 SYDVKM. The CDR3 consists of 15 residues. V lost 3 bases and J lost 3; bases outside the gene matches: 2. CDR3 in DNA: TGTGCCAGCAGTTTCCGGACTAGCGGGAAAGAGACCCAGTACTTC. It is translated as CASSFRTSGKETQYF.

The chain couples TRBV29-1 to TRBJ1-2, with D unclear. The germline CDR1 and CDR2 sequences are SQVTM and ANQGSEA. V dropped 7 bases and J dropped 8 bases, with 8 bases sitting between them. The CDR3 has 9 amino acids. CDR3 DNA: TGCAGCGCGGAGGGAGGCTACACCTTC. Translation: CSAEGGYTF.

The V and J genes are TRBV5-4 and TRBJ2-1, with D tentatively TRBD2 (7 bases). Germline V gene sequence: CDR1 SGHNT, CDR2 YYREEE (reference sequence). The CDR3 has 15 amino acids. Deletions cut 2 bases from V and 4 bases from J, with 13 bases between. The CDR3 loop reads CASSFGGAVYNEQFF. The CDR3 nucleotides read TGTGCCAGCAGCTTTGGGGGGGCTGTTTACAATGAGCAGTTCTTC.

The chain has TRBV4-2 and TRBJ2-3; 11 nucleotides agree with TRBD1. Germline values: CDR1 LGHNA, CDR2 YNFKEQ. The CDR3 sequence is 14 residues long. The V gene end was trimmed by 6 bases and the J gene end by 4 bases; junction bases not matched to a gene: 3. The CDR3 loop reads CASRGQGVADTQYF. For the CDR3, the DNA is TGTGCCAGCAGGGGACAGGGGGTGGCAGATACGCAGTATTTT.

The chain links TRBV4-1 to TRBJ2-2; 12 positions match TRBD2. Trimming at V came to 6 bases and at J to 6 bases, leaving 5 bases not matched to a gene. From germline, CDR1 is MGHRA and CDR2 YSYEKL. This CDR3 is 15 amino acids long. CDR3: CASSLLAGGPGELFF. The DNA of the CDR3 is TGCGCCAGCAGTCTACTAGCGGGAGGTCCCGGGGAGCTGTTTTTT.

The chain recombines TRBV4-3 with TRBJ2-7; 11 nucleotides align to TRBD1. Losses at the gene ends were 3 bases for V and 4 bases for J; bases not matched to a gene: 8. Germline V lookup: CDR1 LGHNA, CDR2 YSLEER. CDR3 size: 16 residues. CDR3 sequence: CASSQGTGGIGYEQYF. In DNA form, the CDR3 reads TGCGCCAGCAGCCAGGGGACAGGGGGGATAGGATACGAGCAGTACTTC.

This clone has just one count. This chain uses TRBV5-4 with TRBJ2-7; D is tentatively TRBD1 or TRBD2 (5 bases each). The length of the CDR3 is 16 residues. The germline V gene encodes CDR1 SGHNT and CDR2 YYREEE (reference sequence). Deletions cut 1 base from V and 5 bases from J, with 19 bases between. CDR3 bases: TGTGCCAGCAGCTTGCAAGCCCGGGGCCCCATCAACGAGCAGTACTTC. This translates into CASSLQARGPINEQYF.